These 6 T cell receptor beta chains were all obtained from the same sample, sequenced in a study of graft-versus-host responses after intestinal transplantation. Their antigen targets remain unknown. Libraries were prepared by immunoSEQ multiplex PCR; TCRdb keeps only in-frame clonotypes and omits some of them. The profile shows about 64,000 clones, more than 85% of them singletons. The sample in question was unstimulated CD8+ T cells sorted from spleen or lymph node cells, obtained before transplant. The receptors originated from a human donor who was the organ donor for an intestinal transplant.

The chain joins TRBV7-8 to TRBJ1-1; D perhaps matches TRBD1 (6 bases). V lost 9 bases and J lost 7, with 12 bases in between. Germline CDR1 is SGHVS and CDR2 is FQNEAQ. The CDR3 has 11 residues. CDR3 DNA sequence: TGTGCCAGTGCAACAGGGTTTGAAGCTTTCTTT. Amino acids: CASATGFEAFF.

The rearrangement links TRBV5-6 to TRBJ2-1; TRBD1 matches at 7 bases. The CDR3 contains 15 residues. From germline, CDR1 is SGHDT and CDR2 YYEEEE. Trimming took 2 bases from V and 2 from J; bases not matched to a gene: 4. The CDR3 here is CASSFLTGTYNEQFF. CDR3 DNA sequence: TGTGCCAGCAGCTTCCTGACAGGGACCTACAATGAGCAGTTCTTC.

The rearrangement links TRBV28 to TRBJ2-6, with D possibly being TRBD1 (5 bases). Germline assignment: CDR1 MDHEN and CDR2 SYDVKM. Trimming cost V 5 bases and J 0 bases, with 8 bases left between them. The length of the CDR3 is 15 residues. CDR3 nucleotide sequence: TGTGCCAGCAGTCCGACAGTCTCTGGGGCCAACGTCCTGACTTTC. Protein sequence: CASSPTVSGANVLTF.

Only one count was recorded for this clone. V is TRBV27 and J is TRBJ2-5, with D tentatively TRBD2 (5 bases). The CDR3 length is 16 residues. The germline V and J ends were trimmed by 5 bases and 1 base, with 17 bases remaining between them. Germline V gene data show CDR1 as MNHEY and CDR2 as SMNVEV (reference sequence). CDR3 DNA sequence: TGTGCCAGCAGTCCTACTAGAGGAACGTTCCAAGAGACCCAGTACTTC. As protein: CASSPTRGTFQETQYF.

V and J are TRBV6-1 and TRBJ2-7, with D possibly matching TRBD2 (6 bases). Per the germline V gene, CDR1 is MNHNS and CDR2 is SASEGT. V was pared by 8 bases and J by 0 bases, with 17 bases between. The CDR3 totals 15 residues. In DNA form, the CDR3 reads TGTGCCAGCGATAATTTAGCGGCCTCCTCCTACGAGCAGTACTTC. Protein: CASDNLAASSYEQYF.

The gene calls are TRBV28 and TRBJ2-7; D not certain. Between the trimmed V and J ends, which lost 6 bases and 0 bases, there was a span of 12 bases. Germline CDR1 is MDHEN and CDR2 is SYDVKM. CDR3 length equals 14 residues. CDR3 nucleotides: TGTGCCAGCAGCTACCTGCTGAGCTCCTACGAGCAGTACTTC. Its protein is CASSYLLSSYEQYF.